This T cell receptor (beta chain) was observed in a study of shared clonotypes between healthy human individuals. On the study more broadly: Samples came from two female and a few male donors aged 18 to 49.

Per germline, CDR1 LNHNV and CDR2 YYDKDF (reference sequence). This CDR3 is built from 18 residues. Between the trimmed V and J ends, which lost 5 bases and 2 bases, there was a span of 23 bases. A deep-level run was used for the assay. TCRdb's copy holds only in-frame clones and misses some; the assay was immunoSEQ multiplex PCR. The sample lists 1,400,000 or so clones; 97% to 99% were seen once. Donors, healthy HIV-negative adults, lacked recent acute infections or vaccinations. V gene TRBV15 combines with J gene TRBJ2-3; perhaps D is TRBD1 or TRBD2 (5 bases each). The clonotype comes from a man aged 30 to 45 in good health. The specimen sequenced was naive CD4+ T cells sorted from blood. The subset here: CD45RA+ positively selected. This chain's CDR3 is CATSVARVGAYLTDTQYF. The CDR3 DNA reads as TGTGCCACCAGCGTAGCGAGGGTCGGGGCGTACCTCACAGATACGCAGTATTTT.